These 21 T cell receptor beta chains came from one sample sequenced in a study of T-cell reconstitution after alpha-beta-depleted transplantation in children. During its preparation, the TCRbeta library received unique molecular identifiers. One entry per CDR3 protein, called by TCRdb with MiXCR from the PCR reads. The sample consists of about 900,000 distinct CDR3 sequences, about 29% of them appearing once. Specimen: PBMCs, mostly from graft donor cells, collected 360 days after TCRalphabeta/CD19-depleted stem cell transplant. The source is a boy in the first two years of life who had a stem cell transplant for SCID, so the T cells may come from the graft donor.

A few counts support this clonotype. This chain connects TRBV15 to TRBJ2-5; no firm D call. The V gene's germline CDR1 is LNHNV and CDR2 YYDKDF (reference sequence). The CDR3 covers 12 residues. Trimming removed 6 bases at V and 5 bases at J, with 10 bases between. CDR3 DNA sequence: TGTGCCACCAGTCTCTTGGGGGAGACCCAGTACTTC. This encodes CATSLLGETQYF.

The chain joins TRBV28 to TRBJ2-2; 8 bases are shared with TRBD1. This CDR3 region has 15 residues. Germline V gene data show CDR1 as MDHEN and CDR2 as SYDVKM. V shed 6 bases and J 3 bases; nucleotides not matched to a gene: 6. The CDR3 reads CASSSGGADTGELFF. Written as DNA, the CDR3 is TGTGCCAGCAGCTCAGGGGGCGCGGACACCGGGGAGCTGTTTTTT.

This clonotype was counted a few times. J is TRBJ2-7 and V is TRBV12-3 or TRBV12-4; perhaps D is TRBD1 or TRBD2 (5 bases each). Trimming shortened V by 5 bases and J by 2 bases, and 19 bases separated the two germline ends. The CDR3 has 16 residues. CDR3 coding DNA: TGTGCCAGCAGTCCCCCATCGGACGGGGCAACCTACGAGCAGTACTTC. Translating it yields CASSPPSDGATYEQYF.

The chain is built from TRBV5-1 and TRBJ2-1; 9 nucleotides line up with TRBD2. V gave up 2 bases and J gave up 0 bases; unmatched junction bases: 3. The CDR3 length is 16 residues. Germline lookup yields CDR1 SGHRS and CDR2 YFSETQ. The CDR3 loop is CASSLPAGGSYNEQFF. CDR3 DNA: TGCGCCAGCAGCTTACCAGCGGGGGGCTCCTACAATGAGCAGTTCTTC.

The V gene is TRBV12-3 or TRBV12-4, the J gene TRBJ2-3; 12 nucleotides align to TRBD1. The CDR3 covers 15 residues. J gave up 2 bases and V 8 bases, and 5 bases lay outside the gene matches. CDR3 in DNA: TGTGCCAGCGGACGGGACAGGGGGCCCACAGATACGCAGTATTTT. It yields the protein CASGRDRGPTDTQYF.

This clonotype has only a few counts. This chain uses TRBV5-6 with TRBJ2-3, with 11 bases fitting TRBD1. J lost 5 bases, V lost 4 bases, and 6 bases had no gene match. Germline V CDR1 and CDR2: SGHDT, YYEEEE. This CDR3 is 15 amino acids long. The CDR3 spells CASSPGQGAIDTQYF. CDR3 DNA: TGTGCCAGCAGCCCCGGACAGGGGGCCATAGATACGCAGTATTTT.

The V gene is TRBV2, the J gene TRBJ2-1; 11 nucleotides align to TRBD2. The CDR3 covers 17 residues. V shed 5 bases, J shed 0 bases, and the junction held 6 bases outside the gene matches. The germline CDR1 and CDR2 sequences are SNHLY and FYNNEI. CDR3 DNA: TGTGCCAGCAGTCTGACTAGCGGGGTTAGCTCCTACAATGAGCAGTTCTTC. Protein sequence: CASSLTSGVSSYNEQFF.

This rearrangement joins TRBV7-2 to TRBJ1-6, with D possibly matching TRBD1 (5 bases). This CDR3 is 16 amino acids long. Trimming left V 5 bases short and J 10 bases short, with 21 bases between. Germline CDR1 is SGHTA and CDR2 is FQGNSA. CDR3 nucleotides: TGTGCCAGCAGCCCCGAAGTAGGGGTTAGGACATCACCCCTCCACTTT. Encoded protein: CASSPEVGVRTSPLHF.

The CDR3 DNA follows: TGTGCCAGCGGCATAGAGACCCAGTACTTC. It yields the protein CASGIETQYF. The rearrangement joins TRBV7-9 to TRBJ2-5, with unresolved D. The CDR3 has 10 amino acids. V lost 8 bases, J lost 4 bases, and 5 bases lay in between. Germline values: CDR1 SEHNR, CDR2 FQNEAQ (reference sequence).

This chain uses TRBV5-1 with TRBJ2-7, with 10 bases identical to TRBD2. The J segment lost 8 bases and the V segment lost 0 bases, leaving 2 bases of the junction unmatched. The V gene's germline CDR1 is SGHRS and CDR2 YFSETQ. This CDR3 is built from 13 residues. The CDR3 sequence is CASSLERGGQQYF. In nucleotides, the CDR3 is TGCGCCAGCAGCTTGGAGCGGGGGGGGCAGCAGTACTTC.

The table lists this clonotype with a few counts. V gene TRBV29-1 combines with J gene TRBJ2-7, with TRBD1 identical over 10 bases. The V and J ends lost 7 bases and 5 bases, in that order; junction bases with no gene match: 5. The CDR3 is 12 residues long. Germline V gene lookup returns CDR1 SQVTM and CDR2 ANQGSEA. The CDR3 here is CSGTGGVNEQYF. In DNA, the CDR3 is TGCAGCGGGACAGGGGGGGTCAACGAGCAGTACTTC.

This clonotype was observed a few times. The chain employs TRBV4-2 and TRBJ2-1; 9 bases fit TRBD1. Losses at the gene ends were 0 bases for V and 7 bases for J; bases not matched to a gene: 7. The germline CDR1 and CDR2 sequences are LGHNA and YNFKEQ. CDR3 length: 16 amino acids. In DNA, the CDR3 is TGTGCCAGCAGCCAAGATCTACAGGGGGCGAGAAATGAGCAGTTCTTC. This translates into CASSQDLQGARNEQFF.

This clonotype was detected only once. This chain joins TRBV20-1 and TRBJ2-1, with 8 bases fitting TRBD1. V was clipped by 6 bases and J by 1 base; unmatched bases: 8. CDR1 is DFQATT, CDR2 SNEGSKA, per germline (reference sequence). The CDR3 has 15 amino acids. The CDR3 bases are TGCAGTGCAAAAAGGACAGGGTTTTCCTACAATGAGCAGTTCTTC. It yields the protein CSAKRTGFSYNEQFF.

In this sample, this clonotype turned up a few times. The CDR3 protein is CASSYSMVARDHNEQFF. CDR3 coding DNA: TGTGCCAGCAGTTACTCGATGGTAGCTAGAGACCACAATGAGCAGTTCTTC. The chain joins TRBV6-5 to TRBJ2-1; D gene uncertain. The CDR3 loop spans 17 amino acids. Germline-derived CDR1 and CDR2 are MNHEY and SVGAGI. Trimming removed 0 bases from V and 5 bases from J, with 17 bases in between.

In this sample, this clonotype turned up a few times. The V call is TRBV12-3 or TRBV12-4, the J call TRBJ1-4; D gene uncertain. V lost 3 bases, J lost 7 bases, and 12 bases lay in between. CDR3 size: 14 residues. CDR3 nucleotide sequence: TGTGCCAGCAGTTTTGCCGGCGTTCGTGAAAAACTGTTTTTT. Translation: CASSFAGVREKLFF.

This clonotype was found a few times. The J gene is TRBJ2-3, the V gene TRBV5-1; D unresolved. Trimming cost V 2 bases and J 2 bases, with 12 bases left between them. CDR3 size: 15 residues. CDR1 is SGHRS and CDR2 is YFSETQ in the germline V gene. The CDR3 loop reads CASSFLGLSTDTQYF. The DNA for the CDR3 is TGCGCCAGCAGCTTCCTCGGGTTATCCACAGATACGCAGTATTTT. The full variable domain, with the rest looked up from reference TRBV5-1 and TRBJ2-3, is KAGVTQTPRYLIKTRGQQVTLSCSPISGHRSVSWYQQTPGQGLQFLFEYFSETQRNKGNFPGRFSGRQFSNSRSEMNVSTLELGDSALYLCASSFLGLSTDTQYFGPGTRLTVL.

The chain joins TRBV29-1 to TRBJ1-1; weak D call: TRBD1 (5 bases). Trimming stripped 4 bases from V and 0 bases from J, with 15 bases between. The germline gives CDR1 SQVTM, CDR2 ANQGSEA. This CDR3 is 15 amino acids long. DNA for the CDR3: TGCAGCGTTGTTTCCCTTGGACATTTGAACACTGAAGCTTTCTTT. Protein: CSVVSLGHLNTEAFF.

This clonotype was seen a few times. The chain has TRBV20-1 and TRBJ1-1; the D gene is possibly TRBD1 (5 bases). There are 12 residues in the CDR3. V was clipped by 7 bases and J by 5 bases, with 14 bases between them. The germline V gene has CDR1 DFQATT and CDR2 SNEGSKA (reference sequence). As DNA, the CDR3 is TGCAGTGTTACTATCCAGGGTACTGAAGCTTTCTTT. Residues: CSVTIQGTEAFF.

Only a few counts were recorded for this clonotype. This chain links TRBV1 with TRBJ2-2; the D segment call TRBD2 is taken from the table without a DNA check. TRBV1 is described as a pseudogene. CDR3 length: 14 residues. The CDR3 is CTSSPKTSPGELFF. The CDR3 DNA follows: TGCACCAGCAGCCCGAAGACTAGCCCGGGGGAGCTGTTTTTT.

This chain connects TRBV5-1 to TRBJ1-2; D perhaps matches TRBD1 (6 bases). Between the trimmed V and J ends, which lost 0 bases and 8 bases, there was a span of 17 bases. Germline CDR1 reads SGHRS; CDR2 reads YFSETQ. The CDR3 sequence is 15 residues long. The CDR3 DNA is TGCGCCAGCAGCTTGGTGGGGCGGGGGCATGACGGCTACACCTTC. Its translation: CASSLVGRGHDGYTF.

This clonotype has only one observation. The J gene is TRBJ2-1, the V gene TRBV12-3 or TRBV12-4; tentatively, D is TRBD2 (5 bases). Trimming left V 11 bases short and J 2 bases short, with 22 bases between. There are 16 residues in the CDR3. CDR3 nucleotides: TGTGCCCCTAGGGAGCCCGGGCCTGAGACCTACAATGAGCAGTTCTTC. Its translation is CAPREPGPETYNEQFF.